Shown below are 28 T cell receptor beta chains from a single sample sequenced in a study of shared clonotypes between healthy human individuals. Only CD45RO-negative cells positively selected for CCR7 counted as naive CD8 cells, so terminally differentiated effector memory CD45RA+ cells were excluded. The table came from immunoSEQ multiplex PCR; TCRdb's copy has only in-frame clones and leaves some out. The sample includes around 580,000 clones, 98% of them seen just once. The specimen sequenced was naive CD8+ T cells sorted from blood. The receptors originated from a man aged 25 to 45 in good health.

The chain couples TRBV5-1 to TRBJ2-3, with D possibly being TRBD2 (6 bases). Germline V CDR1 and CDR2: SGHRS, YFSETQ. V shed 0 bases and J shed 1 base, with 12 bases lying between them. This CDR3 spans 16 amino acids. CDR3 sequence reads: CASSLVASARTDTQYF. CDR3 DNA sequence: TGCGCCAGCAGCTTGGTGGCTAGCGCACGCACAGATACGCAGTATTTT.

CDR3 sequence: CASRGSEEIYEQYF. The DNA for the CDR3 is TGTGCCAGCAGAGGTTCGGAGGAAATCTACGAGCAGTACTTC. The chain combines TRBV6-5 with TRBJ2-7; D is perhaps TRBD2 (5 bases). The germline V and J ends were trimmed by 6 bases and 3 bases, with 15 bases remaining between them. There are 14 residues in the CDR3. The germline gives CDR1 MNHEY, CDR2 SVGAGI.

This sequence joins TRBV9 and TRBJ2-5, with D hard to call. The ends were cut back, 3 bases at V and 0 bases at J, with 3 bases in the middle. The V gene's germline CDR1 is SGDLS and CDR2 YYNGEE. This CDR3 spans 12 amino acids. This chain's CDR3 is CASSGNQETQYF. Here the CDR3 DNA reads TGTGCCAGCAGCGGCAACCAAGAGACCCAGTACTTC.

In its sample, this clone was seen once. The chain links TRBV7-9 to TRBJ2-1, with 7 positions matching TRBD2. The J segment lost 1 base and the V segment lost 4 bases, leaving 4 bases of the junction unmatched. The CDR3 extends over 15 amino acids. Germline CDR1 is SEHNR and CDR2 is FQNEAQ (reference sequence). CDR3 loop: CASSSSGVSYNEQFF. The CDR3, as DNA: TGTGCCAGCAGCTCAAGCGGGGTATCCTACAATGAGCAGTTCTTC.

The chain uses TRBV7-6 and TRBJ2-7; 8 nucleotides line up with TRBD2. V was clipped by 4 bases and J by 0 bases; unmatched bases: 14. Germline CDR1 SGHVS, CDR2 FNYEAQ. CDR3 length: 18 amino acids. In DNA, the CDR3 is TGTGCCAGCAGCTCAAACCCCGGGGGGGACTACAGCTCCTACGAGCAGTACTTC. It encodes CASSSNPGGDYSSYEQYF.

In regard to this clone: The sample carries other DNA sequences with the same CDR3. The J gene is TRBJ2-7, the V gene TRBV7-9; D gene ambiguous. The CDR3 is made up of 11 amino acids. V was clipped by 4 bases and J by 3 bases, with 4 bases between them. Germline V CDR1 and CDR2: SEHNR, FQNEAQ (reference sequence). The CDR3 DNA reads TGTGCCAGCAGCTCGGACTACGAGCAGTACTTC. Encoded protein: CASSSDYEQYF.

The genes are TRBV11-2 and TRBJ2-7, with D possibly being TRBD2 (5 bases). The V end lost 5 bases, the J end lost 5 bases, and 16 bases lay between the germline ends. Germline V gene lookup returns CDR1 SGHAT and CDR2 FQNNGV. The CDR3 consists of 14 residues. DNA of the CDR3: TGTGCCAGCAGCCTCAGGTGGACGAGGGACGAGCAGTACTTC. Translating gives CASSLRWTRDEQYF. The complete variable domain, with remaining parts taken from reference TRBV11-2 and TRBJ2-7, reads EAGVAQSPRYKIIEKRQSVAFWCNPISGHATLYWYQQILGQGPKLLIQFQNNGVVDDSQLPKDRFSAERLKGVDSTLKIQPAKLEDSAVYLCASSLRWTRDEQYFGPGTRLTVT.

The chain combines TRBV27 with TRBJ1-4; D possibly corresponds to TRBD1 (5 bases). This CDR3 comprises 16 residues. V was cut by 4 bases and J by 0 bases, with 12 bases left in between. Germline assignment: CDR1 MNHEY and CDR2 SMNVEV (reference sequence). In DNA form, the CDR3 reads TGTGCCAGCAGTTCACGAGGGGATCCAACTAATGAAAAACTGTTTTTT. This encodes CASSSRGDPTNEKLFF.

The chain employs TRBV5-8 and TRBJ2-2; 7 bases agree with TRBD1. The CDR3 covers 14 residues. Germline V gene lookup returns CDR1 SGHTS and CDR2 YDEGEE. Unmatched junction bases numbered 6, after V lost 2 bases and J lost 8 bases. CDR3: CASSFGTVLGELFF. In DNA, the CDR3 is TGTGCCAGCAGCTTCGGGACAGTTTTGGGGGAGCTGTTTTTT.

The V gene is TRBV7-3, the J gene TRBJ2-1, with TRBD2 matching 7 bases. CDR1 is SGHTA and CDR2 is FQGTGA in the germline V gene. CDR3 length: 11 amino acids. J lost 15 bases, V lost 5 bases, and 7 bases had no gene match. The DNA of the CDR3 is TGTGCCAGCAGCCCAAAGCGGGATAGGTTCTTC. Encoded protein: CASSPKRDRFF. The variable domain in full, with the rest retrieved from reference TRBV7-3 and TRBJ2-1, is GAGVSQTPSNKVTEKGKYVELRCDPISGHTALYWYRQSLGQGPEFLIYFQGTGAADDSGLPNDRFFAVRPEGSVSTLKIQRTERGDSAVYLCASSPKRDRFFGPGTRLTVL.

The chain joins TRBV11-2 to TRBJ2-5; 10 bases fit TRBD2. The CDR3 is made up of 19 amino acids. V gave up 1 base and J gave up 2 bases; unmatched junction bases: 13. Germline V gives CDR1 SGHAT, CDR2 FQNNGV. The DNA for the CDR3 is TGTGCCAGCAGCTTAGCGGTTATCCTAGCGGGAGTGGGGCAAGAGACCCAGTACTTC. Its translation: CASSLAVILAGVGQETQYF.

The chain has TRBV15 and TRBJ2-1, with 9 nucleotides matching TRBD1. The CDR3 totals 13 residues. The V gene's germline CDR1 is LNHNV and CDR2 YYDKDF (reference sequence). Trimming removed 7 bases from V and 4 bases from J; junction bases left unmatched: 2. DNA of the CDR3: TGTGCCACCATAGGACAGGGGTACAATGAGCAGTTCTTC. Residues: CATIGQGYNEQFF.

This clone was detected only once. The chain has TRBV5-1 and TRBJ2-1, with D hard to call. CDR3 length: 13 amino acids. V lost 8 bases and J lost 5, with 14 bases in between. From germline, CDR1 is SGHRS and CDR2 YFSETQ. The CDR3 protein is CASKVVPDNEQFF. Here the CDR3 DNA reads TGCGCCAGTAAGGTCGTCCCCGACAATGAGCAGTTCTTC. Based on the CDR3 plus reference TRBV5-1 and TRBJ2-1, the full variable domain is KAGVTQTPRYLIKTRGQQVTLSCSPISGHRSVSWYQQTPGQGLQFLFEYFSETQRNKGNFPGRFSGRQFSNSRSEMNVSTLELGDSALYLCASKVVPDNEQFFGPGTRLTVL.

The J gene is TRBJ2-7, the V gene TRBV7-2; D is ambiguous. The CDR3 consists of 13 residues. Trimming removed 2 bases from V and 3 bases from J, with 8 bases in between. Germline V lookup: CDR1 SGHTA, CDR2 FQGNSA. The CDR3 region is CASSLSWVYEQYF. In nucleotides, the CDR3 is TGTGCCAGCAGCTTATCTTGGGTCTACGAGCAGTACTTC.

The gene calls are TRBV6-5 and TRBJ1-5; no definite D call. This CDR3 comprises 13 residues. The germline gives CDR1 MNHEY, CDR2 SVGAGI. Trimming removed 2 bases from V and 3 bases from J, with 5 bases in between. The CDR3 here is CASSYAFNQPQHF. Here the CDR3 DNA reads TGTGCCAGCAGTTACGCCTTCAATCAGCCCCAGCATTTT.

This clone showed up just a few times. The rearrangement links TRBV2 to TRBJ1-5; D unclear. The V gene's germline CDR1 is SNHLY and CDR2 FYNNEI. The CDR3 length is 14 residues. Trimming took 7 bases from V and 0 from J, leaving 10 bases between them. The CDR3 protein is CASTWQISNQPQHF. The CDR3, as DNA: TGTGCCAGCACTTGGCAGATTAGCAATCAGCCCCAGCATTTT. Combining the CDR3 with reference TRBV2 and TRBJ1-5 gives the whole variable domain EPEVTQTPSHQVTQMGQEVILRCVPISNHLYFYWYRQILGQKVEFLVSFYNNEISEKSEIFDDQFSVERPDGSNFTLKIRSTKLEDSAMYFCASTWQISNQPQHFGDGTRLSIL.

This sequence joins TRBV7-6 and TRBJ2-1; no clear D gene. The CDR3 sequence is 14 residues long. Germline V gene lookup returns CDR1 SGHVS and CDR2 FNYEAQ. The V end lost 3 bases, the J end lost 6 bases, and 12 bases lay between the germline ends. The CDR3 here is CASSLSGDLNEQFF. The DNA of the CDR3 is TGTGCCAGCAGCTTGTCCGGAGACCTCAATGAGCAGTTCTTC.

The chain has TRBV7-9 and TRBJ1-2; D may be TRBD1 (5 bases). The V gene's germline CDR1 is SEHNR and CDR2 FQNEAQ (reference sequence). Between the trimmed V and J ends, which lost 3 bases and 11 bases, there was a span of 25 bases. The CDR3 is made up of 16 amino acids. The CDR3 reads CASSFYNHEGTGLYTF. The CDR3 DNA follows: TGTGCCAGCAGCTTTTACAACCATGAGGGGACGGGGCTATACACCTTC.

V gene TRBV20-1 combines with J gene TRBJ2-7; D ambiguous. CDR1 is DFQATT and CDR2 is SNEGSKA in the germline V gene (reference sequence). The ends were cut back, 3 bases at V and 6 bases at J, with 9 bases in the middle. CDR3 size: 11 residues. The CDR3: CSARWLGEQYF. The CDR3 DNA is TGCAGTGCTAGGTGGCTAGGCGAGCAGTACTTC.

V and J are TRBV5-1 and TRBJ2-1; 12 bases are a match to TRBD2. Trimming cost V 3 bases and J 5 bases; bases outside gene matches: 0. CDR1 and CDR2 (germline): SGHRS, YFSETQ. The CDR3 is 14 residues long. CDR3 protein: CASSWTSGDNEQFF. Written as DNA, the CDR3 is TGCGCCAGCAGCTGGACTAGCGGGGACAATGAGCAGTTCTTC.

The V gene is TRBV11-2, the J gene TRBJ2-7, with 7 bases identical to TRBD1. Germline lookup yields CDR1 SGHAT and CDR2 FQNNGV. The ends lost 5 bases at V and 5 bases at J; junction bases unmatched: 15. There are 16 residues in the CDR3. The CDR3 DNA sequence: TGTGCCAGCAGCCCGCCCTCGGGACAGAAAATCCACGAGCAGTACTTC. It yields the protein CASSPPSGQKIHEQYF.

The chain uses TRBV7-8 and TRBJ2-7; TRBD1 is a possible D gene (6 bases). Germline V CDR1 and CDR2: SGHVS, FQNEAQ. The V end lost 4 bases, the J end lost 4 bases, and 8 bases lay between the germline ends. CDR3 length equals 12 residues. CDR3 sequence: CASSYRDYEQYF. In nucleotides, the CDR3 is TGTGCCAGCAGCTACAGGGATTACGAGCAGTACTTC.

The V and J genes are TRBV5-4 and TRBJ2-1, with D perhaps matching TRBD2 (6 bases). CDR1 and CDR2 from the germline V gene are SGHNT and YYREEE (reference sequence). This CDR3 is built from 17 residues. V was pared by 4 bases and J by 0 bases, with 17 bases between. DNA for the CDR3: TGTGCCAGCAGCCCAGGGTTAGCGGCCAGCTCCTACAATGAGCAGTTCTTC. It codes for CASSPGLAASSYNEQFF. The variable domain in full, completed from reference TRBV5-4 and TRBJ2-1, reads ETGVTQSPTHLIKTRGQQVTLRCSSQSGHNTVSWYQQALGQGPQFIFQYYREEENGRGNFPPRFSGLQFPNYSSELNVNALELDDSALYLCASSPGLAASSYNEQFFGPGTRLTVL.

The J gene is TRBJ2-1, the V gene TRBV29-1, with 10 bases lining up with TRBD1. The CDR3 runs to 14 residues. V lost 5 bases and J lost 5; bases outside the gene matches: 6. From germline, CDR1 is SQVTM and CDR2 ANQGSEA. CDR3 DNA: TGCAGCGTTCGGGACAGGGGATGGGACAATGAGCAGTTCTTC. Its translation is CSVRDRGWDNEQFF.

To note about this clone: In the same sample, other DNA sequences code for this CDR3. The V call is TRBV9, the J call TRBJ2-3; a weak D match, TRBD1 (5 bases). This CDR3 has 13 residues. V was clipped by 0 bases and J by 4 bases, with 6 bases between them. Germline V lookup: CDR1 SGDLS, CDR2 YYNGEE. CDR3 sequence (DNA): TGTGCCAGCAGCGTAGTAGGGGCAGATACGCAGTATTTT. It codes for CASSVVGADTQYF.

The genes are TRBV9 and TRBJ2-3, with D unresolved. The CDR3 covers 15 residues. Germline V gene lookup returns CDR1 SGDLS and CDR2 YYNGEE. V lost 2 bases and J 3 bases, leaving 13 bases between the germline ends. The CDR3 is CASSVSGVGTDTQYF. CDR3 in DNA: TGTGCCAGCAGCGTGAGTGGGGTCGGTACAGATACGCAGTATTTT.

The chain couples TRBV7-9 to TRBJ1-5; 7 bases are a match to TRBD1. V lost 0 bases and J lost 2; bases outside the gene matches: 7. The CDR3 totals 17 residues. Germline V gene data show CDR1 as SEHNR and CDR2 as FQNEAQ (reference sequence). CDR3 sequence reads: CASSLAQDRQGNQPQHF. In DNA form, the CDR3 reads TGTGCCAGCAGCTTAGCTCAGGACAGGCAGGGCAATCAGCCCCAGCATTTT.

The chain is built from TRBV4-1 and TRBJ2-2, with a possible D match to TRBD2 (6 bases). V gave up 1 base and J gave up 4 bases, with 10 bases separating them. CDR3 length: 15 residues. CDR1 and CDR2 (germline): MGHRA, YSYEKL. The CDR3 protein is CASSQGGGATGELFF. Here the CDR3 DNA reads TGCGCCAGCAGCCAAGGGGGAGGCGCCACCGGGGAGCTGTTTTTT.